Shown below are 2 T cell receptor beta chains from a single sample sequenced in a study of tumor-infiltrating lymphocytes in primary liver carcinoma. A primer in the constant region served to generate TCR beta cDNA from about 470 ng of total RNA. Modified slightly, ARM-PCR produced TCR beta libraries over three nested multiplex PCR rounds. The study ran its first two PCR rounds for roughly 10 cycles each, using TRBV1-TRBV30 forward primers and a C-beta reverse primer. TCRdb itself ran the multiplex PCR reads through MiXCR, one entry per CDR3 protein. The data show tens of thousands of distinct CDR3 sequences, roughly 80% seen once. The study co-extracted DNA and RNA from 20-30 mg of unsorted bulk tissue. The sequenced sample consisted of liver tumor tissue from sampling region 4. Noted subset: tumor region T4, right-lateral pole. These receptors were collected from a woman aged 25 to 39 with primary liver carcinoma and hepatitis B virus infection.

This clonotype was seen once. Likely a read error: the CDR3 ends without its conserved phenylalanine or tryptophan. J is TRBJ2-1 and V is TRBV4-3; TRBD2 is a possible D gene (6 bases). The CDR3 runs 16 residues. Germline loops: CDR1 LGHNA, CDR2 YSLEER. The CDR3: CASSQDAGSPYNEQFL. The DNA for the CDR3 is TGCGCCAGCAGCCAAGATGCGGGAAGCCCCTACAATGAACAGTTCTTA.

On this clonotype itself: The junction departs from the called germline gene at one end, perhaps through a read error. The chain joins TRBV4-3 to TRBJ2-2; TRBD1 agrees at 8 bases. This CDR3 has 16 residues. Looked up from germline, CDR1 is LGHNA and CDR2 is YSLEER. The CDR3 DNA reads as TGCGCTAGCAGCCAGGGGGCGGGGACCCTCAGCAGGGAGCTGTTTTTT. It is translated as CASSQGAGTLSRELFF.